This TCR beta chain originates from a study of shared clonotypes between healthy human individuals. Using immunoSEQ multiplex PCR, the repertoire was profiled, and TCRdb retains in-frame clones only, with some absent. The sample lists about 1.4 million clones, around 97% occurring once. This CDR3 is built from 11 residues. From germline, CDR1 is SNHLY and CDR2 FYNNEI. Between the trimmed V and J ends, which lost 3 bases and 6 bases, there was a span of 3 bases. This TCR was recovered from a young man in good health. The sample consisted of naive CD4+ T cells sorted from blood. Sample subset: CD45RA+ positively selected. This chain uses TRBV2 with TRBJ2-1; no clear D gene. The CDR3 loop is CASSESNEQFF. The CDR3 nucleotides are TGTGCCAGCAGTGAGAGCAATGAGCAGTTCTTC.